This entry features one TCR beta chain sequence. What it recognizes is unknown. These data belong to a study of cytomegalovirus exposure and HLA in healthy donors. Study-level results: Many donors shared some public TCRs, even though most TCR sequences were rare.

Vbeta (60) and Jbeta (13) primers were used in the PCR. TCRdb's table, derived via immunoSEQ multiplex PCR, lists solely in-frame clones and lacks some. The table lists some 150,000 clones, about 79% of them singletons. The CDR3 has 15 amino acids. The V end was cut by 0 bases, the J end by 8 bases, with 17 bases between. Germline loops: CDR1 SEHNR, CDR2 FQNEAQ (reference sequence). Sequences were obtained from PBMCs. The genes are TRBV7-9 and TRBJ2-7; unclear D gene. The sequence derives from a male donor in good health and CMV-seronegative. CDR3 nucleotides: TGTGCCAGCAGCTTAGCCGACTTTCCCGGGTTCCAGCAGTACTTC. This translates into CASSLADFPGFQQYF. The whole variable domain, remainder taken from reference TRBV7-9 and TRBJ2-7, is DTGVSQNPRHKITKRGQNVTFRCDPISEHNRLYWYRQTLGQGPEFLTYFQNEAQLEKSRLLSDRFSAERPKGSFSTLEIQRTEQGDSAMYLCASSLADFPGFQQYFGPGTRLTVT.